This T cell receptor beta chain was obtained from a study of blood T cell repertoires in COVID-19 (dated by TCRdb to 2019 to 2021). Turning to the overall study: Samples covering the acute and convalescent phases of COVID-19 were provided by collaborators in the United States, Italy and Spain. The repertoires were made available in a free public database intended to serve as a resource for research on the immune response to SARS-CoV-2. The prospective study material was composed of cDNA or gDNA derived from T cells, B-cell-depleted T cells, or PBMCs. Subjects who had been exposed to COVID-19, were actively infected with it, or had recovered from it provided the deeply sampled blood TCRbeta repertoires that made up the dataset. Nearly every sample came with metadata listing a de-identified subject ID, COVID-19 status, age in years and sex. Where available, HLA class I and class II types were taken from metadata supplied by the sample provider and were not determined by assay-based typing. The samples were drawn from the first 160 participants of the ongoing ImmuneRACE study and from 950 to 1,500 subjects provided by 6 global collaborators.

As concerns this clone: Its antigen target is currently unknown. The sample holds no much larger clone one base away, and base qualities are not on file.

Participants in the prospective study were aged 18 to 89 years, lived in 24 United States geographic areas, and enrolled through a virtual design. In the prospective study, cohorts were assigned on the basis of participant-reported clinical history obtained from a screening survey and a study questionnaire. In the prospective study, mobile phlebotomists collected whole blood, serum and a nasopharyngeal or oropharyngeal swab from each participant. Participants in the prospective study had the option to provide additional blood draws and questionnaires over a roughly 2-month period. Before DNA extraction, prospective study blood samples were shipped either frozen or at room temperature. TCRbeta CDR3 regions were amplified from genomic DNA using the immunoSEQ Assay, a bias-controlled multiplex PCR. The paper's data handling went like this. The number of nucleated cells in each sample was estimated from the amplification of reference gene primers within the assay. To quantify the absolute abundance of each unique TCRbeta CDR3 rearrangement, sequence reads were collapsed and filtered. For each sample, productive Simpson clonality was calculated by taking the square root of Simpson's diversity index across productive rearrangements. Not all clones reach the TCRdb copy of this immuneACCESS table, which keeps in-frame sequences only. Checked studies attribute under half of the gap to unresolved V genes and leave the rest unexplained. V, J and clone size reflect that table, while D and trimming were determined from the DNA. The sample table contains fewer than 500,000 clones; only one count was recorded for roughly 88% of them. Together, the top ten hold around 0.97% of the sample.

Beyond this particular receptor, the publication reports: How much clinical and demographic metadata was included differed by source and by participant, and the metadata was provided uncurated.

V gives up 0 bases and J gives up 4 bases, and the segment between their germline ends measures 10 bases. The germline V gene supplies CDR1 SGHVS and CDR2 FQNEAQ. Reading from cysteine to phenylalanine, the CDR3 counts 16 amino acids. The DNA shown is the 48-base CDR3, in frame from base 1. The chain is encoded by TRBV7-8 joined to TRBJ1-6; the D gene cannot be named for sure. Sequencing was done on a sample of PBMCs or T cells enriched from blood (not recorded which). This TCR came from a woman aged 25 to 39 with acute COVID-19. CDR3 protein: CASSLAHTPYNSPLHF. The nucleotide sequence reads TGTGCCAGCAGCTTAGCGCACACGCCGTATAATTCACCCCTCCACTTT.